What follows is one TCR beta chain and its context. Its specificity is unknown. Germline V gene data show CDR1 as SGHNT and CDR2 as YYREEE (reference sequence). Losses at the gene ends were 4 bases for V and 4 bases for J; bases not matched to a gene: 2. There are 13 residues in the CDR3. Repertoires were generated with immunoSEQ multiplex PCR, while TCRdb's copy carries only in-frame clones and drops some. The sample comprises about 140,000 clones, approximately 93% of which are singletons, and 0.7% to 1% rests with the top ten. This entry comes from a study of T cell responses to AZD1222 COVID-19 vaccine. Study-wide points: White British ancestry dominated among donors, who included more females, and clonal diversity was possibly underestimated. Two AZD1222 doses significantly raised spike-specific TCR breadth and depth over controls. Regions 160-218 and 743-854 dominated among vaccine-associated CD4 TCRs spanning spike.

The gene calls are TRBV5-4 and TRBJ1-1, with 9 nucleotides matching TRBD1. The source of this sequence is an adult in good health. Specimen: peripheral blood, collected on day 0 of MenACWY control vaccination. In nucleotides, the CDR3 is TGTGCCAGCAGCGGGACAGGGTCCACTGAAGCTTTCTTT. Translating gives CASSGTGSTEAFF.